This T cell receptor beta chain was found in a study of cytotoxic CD8 clonotypes in ibrutinib-treated CLL. Study-wide context: Partial response occurred in approximately 25 patients and complete response in 2; at median around 70 months, around 15 remained remitted and around 12 progressed.

Per germline, CDR1 SGHTA and CDR2 FQGNSA. The CDR3 loop spans 16 amino acids. Unmatched junction bases numbered 9, after V lost 1 base and J lost 6 bases. The repertoire was sequenced with immunoSEQ multiplex PCR; TCRdb's copy has only in-frame clones and lacks some. Of roughly 29,000 clones detected, 45% to 60% appear once; the ten largest clones hold approximately 4.7%. The chain is built from TRBV7-2 and TRBJ2-7; 10 positions match TRBD2. The sequence was obtained from a human donor with chronic lymphocytic leukemia. The material sequenced was PBMCs, taken before ibrutinib treatment. As DNA, the CDR3 is TGTGCCAGCAGCTTAGAGTACCGGCTAGCGGGGGTCGAGCAGTACTTC. Protein sequence: CASSLEYRLAGVEQYF.